There are many counts of the clone carrying this T cell receptor beta chain. The antigen remains unidentified. This CDR3 comprises 14 residues. With 4 bases removed from V and 7 bases from J, the gap between germline ends came to 14 bases. This sample was taken from a study of blood T cells in healthy people across ages. Study conclusions and caveats: Older age went with lower TCR beta diversity per million T cells, in a roughly linear way. Diversity was estimated from one million T cells, and these estimates were considered underestimates.

The second PCR ran about 6 to 12 cycles with a sample-barcoded 5' primer and J-beta primers. TCRdb called the 5' RACE reads again in MiXCR, with one record for every CDR3 protein. The sample lists approximately 880,000 distinct CDR3 sequences, roughly 48% occurring once. The chain recombines TRBV12-3 or TRBV12-4 with TRBJ2-4, with D possibly matching TRBD2 (6 bases). Sequenced sample: blood. This TCR derives from a man under 40 in good health. As DNA, the CDR3 is TGTGCCAGCAGTTATGGAGGGGTAGATAACATTCAGTACTTC. Amino acids: CASSYGGVDNIQYF.